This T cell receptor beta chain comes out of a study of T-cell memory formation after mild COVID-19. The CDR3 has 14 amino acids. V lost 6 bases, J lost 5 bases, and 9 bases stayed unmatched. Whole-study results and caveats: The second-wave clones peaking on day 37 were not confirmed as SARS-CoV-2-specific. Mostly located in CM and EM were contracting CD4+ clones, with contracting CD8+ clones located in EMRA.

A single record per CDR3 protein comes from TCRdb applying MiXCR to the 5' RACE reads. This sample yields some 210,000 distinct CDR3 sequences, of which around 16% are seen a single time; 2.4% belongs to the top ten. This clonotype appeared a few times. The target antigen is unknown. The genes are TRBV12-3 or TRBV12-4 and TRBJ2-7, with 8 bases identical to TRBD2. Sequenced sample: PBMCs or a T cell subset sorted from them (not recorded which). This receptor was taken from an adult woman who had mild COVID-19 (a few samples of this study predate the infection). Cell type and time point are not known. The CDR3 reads CASSPNSGNNEQYF. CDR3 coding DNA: TGTGCCAGCAGCCCCAATAGCGGGAACAACGAGCAGTACTTC.